This TCR beta chain emerged from a study of CD8 T cells in Susac syndrome. The RNA, roughly 0.5 to 1 ug, was put through reverse transcription using random hexamers. It was immunoSEQ multiplex PCR that amplified TCR beta CDR3 across 54 Vbeta and 13 Jbeta. One entry per CDR3 protein, called by TCRdb with MiXCR from the immunoSEQ multiplex PCR reads. The sample shows around 80,000 distinct CDR3 sequences, roughly 90% of them seen only once. Study observations and caveats: The number of individuals included in the study's TCR sequencing and HLA analysis was acknowledged as relatively small.

In regard to this clonotype: The antigen remains undetermined.

The TCR comes from a human donor with multiple sclerosis. Sequences were obtained from CD8+ T cells from PBMCs.

The CDR3 DNA is TGTGCCAGCAGTGAAGGTACGGACTCGTCCAAAAACATTCAGTACTTC. It is translated as CASSEGTDSSKNIQYF. The chain has TRBV6-1 and TRBJ2-4; D may be TRBD2 (5 bases). The ends were cut back, 1 base at V and 2 bases at J, with 12 bases in the middle. Germline lookup yields CDR1 MNHNS and CDR2 SASEGT. The CDR3 spans 16 residues.